The T cell receptor (beta chain) described here comes from a study of T cells after yellow fever vaccination. Concerning this clonotype itself: As yet, its antigen is unknown.

In making TCR cDNA, 5'RACE template switching added a universal primer site and UMIs to it. TCRdb re-analysed the 5' RACE reads in MiXCR, keeping a single row per CDR3 protein. The repertoire holds tens of thousands of distinct CDR3 sequences, with more than 5.5% as singletons. Points from the study as a whole: Highly abundant clonotypes carried over from the bulk population could end up in FACS-sorted repertoires as contaminants.

The CDR3 loop spans 18 amino acids. The trim removed 8 bases at V and 0 bases at J, leaving 13 bases unmatched. From germline, CDR1 is SGHVS and CDR2 FQNEAQ. The receptor's source is a man younger than 30 who received the YFV17D yellow fever vaccine. This chain links TRBV7-8 with TRBJ2-3, with 11 bases that match TRBD2. This specimen consisted of CD8+ T cells sorted from PBMCs, obtained about 5 days after the first yellow fever vaccination. The CDR3 sequence is CASGPGLAGGLSTDTQYF. The CDR3 bases are TGTGCCAGCGGCCCTGGGCTAGCGGGGGGCCTCAGCACAGATACGCAGTATTTT. The full variable domain, rest sourced from reference TRBV7-8 and TRBJ2-3, is GAGVSQSPRYKVAKRGQDVALRCDPISGHVSLFWYQQALGQGPEFLTYFQNEAQLDKSGLPSDRFFAERPEGSVSTLKIQRTQQEDSAVYLCASGPGLAGGLSTDTQYFGPGTRLTVL.